A selection of T cell receptor beta chains follows, all from one sample in a study of OX40 agonist ivuxolimab in advanced cancers. Clones were sequenced by immunoSEQ multiplex PCR, and TCRdb holds only the in-frame ones, with some missing. The sample yields under 50,000 clones, approximately 87% seen once. Source: CD4+ or CD8+ T cells sorted from blood, taken in a trial of the OX40 agonist ivuxolimab. The receptors stem from an adult with an advanced solid tumor such as melanoma, head and neck, liver or kidney cancer. Each CDR3 is given with its conserved first and last residue. D genes are given only for firm matches. Size tells how often a clone was seen (once, few, many) or the class of an expanded clone, and some rows leave it out.

J gene: TRBJ2-1; V gene: TRBV2; D gene: TRBD2; clone size: -; CDR3 DNA: TGTGCCAGCAGGACCGGGACTAGCGACCATGAGCAGTTCTTC; CDR3 protein: CASRTGTSDHEQFF
J gene: TRBJ2-1; V gene: TRBV6-6; D gene: TRBD1; clone size: once; CDR3 DNA: TGTGCCAGCAGTGGGACAGGGGTCGGGTTTCAAAATGAGCAGTTCTTC; CDR3 protein: CASSGTGVGFQNEQFF
J gene: TRBJ2-7; V gene: TRBV7-2; D gene: -; clone size: -; CDR3 DNA: TGTGCCAGCAGCTTAGGCATAGGGGAGCAGTACTTC; CDR3 protein: CASSLGIGEQYF
J gene: TRBJ2-1; V gene: TRBV30; D gene: TRBD2; clone size: -; CDR3 DNA: TGTGCCTGGACCGCGTTATGGGGACTAGAGGGTCGATATGAGCAGTTCTTC; CDR3 protein: CAWTALWGLEGRYEQFF
J gene: TRBJ1-4; V gene: TRBV5-1; D gene: -; clone size: -; CDR3 DNA: TGCGCCAGCAGCGCGGGACCTAATGAAAAACTGTTTTTT; CDR3 protein: CASSAGPNEKLFF
J gene: TRBJ2-7; V gene: TRBV5-1; D gene: -; clone size: once; CDR3 DNA: TGCGCCAGCAGCTTGGGGTCCCCAGCGGAAAGCTCCTACGAGCAGTACTTC; CDR3 protein: CASSLGSPAESSYEQYF
J gene: TRBJ2-7; V gene: TRBV6-1; D gene: -; clone size: once; CDR3 DNA: TGTGCCAGCAGCCGGGAGATGGGTCCCGACGAGCAGTACTTC; CDR3 protein: CASSREMGPDEQYF
J gene: TRBJ2-3; V gene: TRBV30; D gene: TRBD2; clone size: -; CDR3 DNA: TGTGCCTGGAGTGTACGAGGGACTAGCGGGAGTTTTCAGTATTTT; CDR3 protein: CAWSVRGTSGSFQYF
J gene: TRBJ2-1; V gene: TRBV7-3; D gene: TRBD2; clone size: -; CDR3 DNA: TGTGCCAGCAGCTTATCCGGGACTAGCGGGATTGGGTCCTACAATGAGCAGTTCTTC; CDR3 protein: CASSLSGTSGIGSYNEQFF
J gene: TRBJ1-4; V gene: TRBV27; D gene: -; clone size: -; CDR3 DNA: TGTGCCAGCAGTCAAGGACGGACTGAGAATGAAAAACTGTTTTTT; CDR3 protein: CASSQGRTENEKLFF
J gene: TRBJ1-2; V gene: TRBV10-2; D gene: -; clone size: -; CDR3 DNA: TGCGCCAGCAGCCGGGAAGGATCAAACTATGGCTACACCTTC; CDR3 protein: CASSREGSNYGYTF
J gene: TRBJ2-7; V gene: TRBV21-1; D gene: -; clone size: -; CDR3 DNA: TGTGCCAGCAGCACTGGGGGGTCCCCCTACGAGCAGTACTTC; CDR3 protein: CASSTGGSPYEQYF
J gene: TRBJ2-5; V gene: TRBV9; D gene: TRBD2; clone size: once; CDR3 DNA: TGTGCCAGCAGCGTGGGGACTAGCGGGGGAGAGACCCAGTACTTC; CDR3 protein: CASSVGTSGGETQYF
J gene: TRBJ2-5; V gene: TRBV30; D gene: -; clone size: -; CDR3 DNA: TGTGCCTGGAATCGGGTGGAAGAGACCCAGTACTTC; CDR3 protein: CAWNRVEETQYF
J gene: TRBJ1-5; V gene: TRBV4-1; D gene: -; clone size: -; CDR3 DNA: TGCGCCAGCAGCCAAGATACAGGTAAGGATCAGCCCCAGCATTTT; CDR3 protein: CASSQDTGKDQPQHF
J gene: TRBJ1-1; V gene: TRBV14; D gene: -; clone size: -; CDR3 DNA: TGTGCCAGCAGCCAAGAGAGTTACAGGCCTTTAGAAGCTTTCTTT; CDR3 protein: CASSQESYRPLEAFF
J gene: TRBJ2-7; V gene: TRBV13; D gene: TRBD2; clone size: -; CDR3 DNA: TGTGCCAGCAGCCCGGTAGCGGGAGGGCCTAAGGAGCAGTACTTC; CDR3 protein: CASSPVAGGPKEQYF
J gene: TRBJ2-1; V gene: TRBV10-3; D gene: -; clone size: -; CDR3 DNA: TGTGCCATCAGTGAGTCGCTCCATGAGCAGTTCTTC; CDR3 protein: CAISESLHEQFF
J gene: TRBJ1-3; V gene: TRBV2; D gene: -; clone size: -; CDR3 DNA: TGTGCCAGCAGTCAGGAGAGCTCTGGAAACACCATATATTTT; CDR3 protein: CASSQESSGNTIYF
J gene: TRBJ2-3; V gene: TRBV7-6; D gene: TRBD2; clone size: -; CDR3 DNA: TGTGCCAGCAGCTCCGGACTAGCGGAAACAGATACGCAGTATTTT; CDR3 protein: CASSSGLAETDTQYF
J gene: TRBJ2-7; V gene: TRBV6-5; D gene: -; clone size: -; CDR3 DNA: TGTGCCAGCAGTTACTCGGCGAGGCAGGTCTACGAGCAGTACTTC; CDR3 protein: CASSYSARQVYEQYF
J gene: TRBJ2-6; V gene: TRBV19; D gene: -; clone size: once; CDR3 DNA: TGTGCCAGTAGTATTAGTCGGGCCGGGGCCAACGTCCTGACTTTC; CDR3 protein: CASSISRAGANVLTF
J gene: TRBJ1-2; V gene: TRBV6-5; D gene: TRBD1; clone size: -; CDR3 DNA: TGTGCCAGCAAGGGACAGGGGAACTATGGCTACACCTTC; CDR3 protein: CASKGQGNYGYTF
J gene: TRBJ2-7; V gene: TRBV4-1; D gene: -; clone size: -; CDR3 DNA: TGCGCCAGCAGCCAAGAGTGGGCCGGAGTCAGAGAGCAGTACTTC; CDR3 protein: CASSQEWAGVREQYF
J gene: TRBJ2-1; V gene: TRBV5-4; D gene: -; clone size: once; CDR3 DNA: TGTGCCAGCAGCTTGGGCGGCGGATCCGCCCACAATGAGCAGTTCTTC; CDR3 protein: CASSLGGGSAHNEQFF
J gene: TRBJ2-2; V gene: TRBV2; D gene: TRBD2; clone size: once; CDR3 DNA: TGTGCCAGCGGGAGCGGGGGGGCGAACACCGGGGAGCTGTTTTTT; CDR3 protein: CASGSGGANTGELFF
J gene: TRBJ2-5; V gene: TRBV7-9; D gene: -; clone size: -; CDR3 DNA: TGTGCCAGCAGCTTTCGCAGGGTTGAGACCCAGTACTTC; CDR3 protein: CASSFRRVETQYF
J gene: TRBJ2-2; V gene: TRBV25-1; D gene: -; clone size: -; CDR3 DNA: TGTGCCAGTAGTAGCGTCAGTGGTGAAGCCGGGGAGCTGTTTTTT; CDR3 protein: CASSSVSGEAGELFF
J gene: TRBJ1-5; V gene: TRBV6-1; D gene: -; clone size: -; CDR3 DNA: TGTGCCAGCAGTGAATCTAATCAGCCCCAGCATTTT; CDR3 protein: CASSESNQPQHF
J gene: TRBJ2-4; V gene: TRBV4-1; D gene: -; clone size: -; CDR3 DNA: TGCGCCAGCGCTCTTCGGATAGGGGTGAACATTCAGTACTTC; CDR3 protein: CASALRIGVNIQYF
J gene: TRBJ2-7; V gene: TRBV5-8; D gene: TRBD1; clone size: -; CDR3 DNA: TGTGCCAGCAGCATCGACAGGGCCTACGAGCAGTACTTC; CDR3 protein: CASSIDRAYEQYF
J gene: TRBJ1-1; V gene: TRBV5-4; D gene: -; clone size: -; CDR3 DNA: TGTGCCAGCAGCTTGGGTGCAGGGGTAATGAACACTGAAGCTTTCTTT; CDR3 protein: CASSLGAGVMNTEAFF
J gene: TRBJ1-2; V gene: TRBV6-1; D gene: -; clone size: -; CDR3 DNA: TGTGCCAGCAGTGAAGAGCGAAGGGCCTATAACTATGGCTACACCTTC; CDR3 protein: CASSEERRAYNYGYTF
J gene: TRBJ2-6; V gene: TRBV15; D gene: -; clone size: -; CDR3 DNA: TGTGCCACCAGCAGACGGATATCTGGGGCCAACGTCCTGACTTTC; CDR3 protein: CATSRRISGANVLTF
J gene: TRBJ2-7; V gene: TRBV5-4; D gene: -; clone size: -; CDR3 DNA: TGTGCCAGCAGCCTGAGGGCGGGGATCTCCTACGAGCAGTACTTC; CDR3 protein: CASSLRAGISYEQYF
J gene: TRBJ1-2; V gene: TRBV5-6; D gene: TRBD1; clone size: few; CDR3 DNA: TGTGCCAGCAGCCTCCCCGGGACAGACTATGGCTACACCTTC; CDR3 protein: CASSLPGTDYGYTF
J gene: TRBJ2-7; V gene: TRBV11-2; D gene: -; clone size: -; CDR3 DNA: TGTGCCAGCAGCTTAGACCGGCGGGGAAGAGGCGAGCAGTACTTC; CDR3 protein: CASSLDRRGRGEQYF
J gene: TRBJ2-7; V gene: TRBV7-2; D gene: -; clone size: -; CDR3 DNA: TGTGCCAGCAGCCGGGACCTGGAAGAGCAGTACTTC; CDR3 protein: CASSRDLEEQYF
J gene: TRBJ1-1; V gene: TRBV5-6; D gene: -; clone size: -; CDR3 DNA: TGTGCCAGCAGCCACTTCGAAGGGGCGAACATCCCTGAAGCTTTCTTT; CDR3 protein: CASSHFEGANIPEAFF
J gene: TRBJ2-7; V gene: TRBV5-6; D gene: -; clone size: -; CDR3 DNA: TGTGCCAGCAGCTTGGAGTACGAGCAGTACTTC; CDR3 protein: CASSLEYEQYF
J gene: TRBJ2-2; V gene: TRBV19; D gene: -; clone size: -; CDR3 DNA: TGTGCCAGTAGTCCCCGGGACGGGGAGCTGTTTTTT; CDR3 protein: CASSPRDGELFF
J gene: TRBJ2-7; V gene: TRBV27; D gene: -; clone size: -; CDR3 DNA: TGTGCCAGCAAGGGAGAACCCTCCTACGAGCAGTACTTC; CDR3 protein: CASKGEPSYEQYF
J gene: TRBJ1-4; V gene: TRBV4-1; D gene: TRBD1; clone size: once; CDR3 DNA: TGCGCCAGCAGCCAGGACAGGATTGCAACTAATGAAAAACTGTTTTTT; CDR3 protein: CASSQDRIATNEKLFF
J gene: TRBJ2-1; V gene: TRBV2; D gene: TRBD2; clone size: -; CDR3 DNA: TGTGCCAGCAGTTTAGCGGGAGTGAAGGCTGAGCAGTTCTTC; CDR3 protein: CASSLAGVKAEQFF
J gene: TRBJ2-7; V gene: TRBV6-5; D gene: -; clone size: -; CDR3 DNA: TGTGCCAGCAGTCAGGGGGGCTACGAGCAGTACTTC; CDR3 protein: CASSQGGYEQYF
J gene: TRBJ1-5; V gene: TRBV5-1; D gene: -; clone size: -; CDR3 DNA: TGCGCCAGCAGCTTGGGTTCAGGCCAGCCCCAGCATTTT; CDR3 protein: CASSLGSGQPQHF
J gene: TRBJ2-2; V gene: TRBV19; D gene: TRBD1; clone size: -; CDR3 DNA: TGTGCCAGTAGTATAGATCAGGTCGGACAGGGGGGGATCCGGGAGCTGTTTTTT; CDR3 protein: CASSIDQVGQGGIRELFF
J gene: TRBJ2-7; V gene: TRBV7-6; D gene: TRBD1; clone size: -; CDR3 DNA: TGTGCCAGCAGCTTAGAACCGGGACAGGCCTACGAGCAGTACTTC; CDR3 protein: CASSLEPGQAYEQYF
J gene: TRBJ1-1; V gene: TRBV28; D gene: -; clone size: -; CDR3 DNA: TGTGCCAGCAGCTTGACAGAGAACACTGAAGCTTTCTTT; CDR3 protein: CASSLTENTEAFF
J gene: TRBJ1-1; V gene: TRBV6-1; D gene: -; clone size: -; CDR3 DNA: TGTGCCAGCACCAGACAGGTGAACACTGAAGCTTTCTTT; CDR3 protein: CASTRQVNTEAFF
J gene: TRBJ2-3; V gene: TRBV10-3; D gene: -; clone size: -; CDR3 DNA: TGTGCCATCAGTGAGTCGGAAGATACGCAGTATTTT; CDR3 protein: CAISESEDTQYF
J gene: TRBJ2-3; V gene: TRBV4-2; D gene: TRBD2; clone size: -; CDR3 DNA: TGTGCCAGCAGCCAAGAGCTAGCGGGGGGGTCAGATACGCAGTATTTT; CDR3 protein: CASSQELAGGSDTQYF